These T cell receptor beta chains were read from a single sample in a study of shared clonotypes between healthy human individuals. Clones were read by immunoSEQ multiplex PCR, and TCRdb kept only the in-frame ones, dropping some. This sample carries about 1.5 million clones, approximately 98% of them seen once, and the ten largest clones take about 0.42%. Sequencing was performed on naive CD4+ T cells sorted from blood. The receptors stem from a young man in good health. The CDR3 runs from the conserved cysteine through the conserved F or W. The order of the fields is CDR3 length, D gene, V gene, J gene, CDR3 protein, CDR3 DNA. D genes are given only for firm matches.

>15|TRBD1|TRBV28|TRBJ1-4
CASRIGQGPNEKLFF
TGTGCCAGCAGGATTGGACAGGGCCCTAATGAAAAACTGTTTTTT
>15|.|TRBV5-5|TRBJ2-5
CASRAVPGRGETQYF
TGTGCCAGCAGAGCGGTCCCGGGACGGGGGGAGACCCAGTACTTC
>14|.|TRBV2|TRBJ1-3
CASRGLTTGNTIYF
TGTGCCAGCCGGGGCCTTACGACTGGAAACACCATATATTTT
>14|.|TRBV6-1|TRBJ2-3
CASSSDRSTDTQYF
TGTGCCAGCAGTTCAGACAGGAGCACAGATACGCAGTATTTT
>15|TRBD2|TRBV4-3|TRBJ2-7
CASSQEGRGAYEQYF
TGCGCCAGCAGCCAAGAGGGGCGGGGGGCCTACGAGCAGTACTTC
>13|.|TRBV28|TRBJ2-7
CATVHESSYEQYF
TGTGCCACTGTCCATGAATCCTCCTACGAGCAGTACTTC
>13|.|TRBV7-8|TRBJ1-2
CASSLERIYGYTF
TGTGCCAGCAGCTTAGAAAGAATTTACGGCTACACCTTC
>16|TRBD2|TRBV4-3|TRBJ2-7
CASSHSLAAGNYEQYF
TGCGCCAGCAGCCACAGCCTCGCAGCGGGGAACTACGAGCAGTACTTC
>16|TRBD1|TRBV28|TRBJ1-5
CASSVNRGSGNQPQHF
TGTGCCAGCAGTGTAAACAGGGGGTCAGGCAATCAGCCCCAGCATTTT
>16|.|TRBV18|TRBJ2-2
CASSRARVPNTGELFF
TGTGCCAGCTCACGAGCCCGGGTCCCGAACACCGGGGAGCTGTTTTTT
>14|.|TRBV9|TRBJ2-1
CASSGGTRQNEQFF
TGTGCCAGCAGCGGCGGGACCAGGCAAAATGAGCAGTTCTTC
>12|TRBD1|TRBV2|TRBJ2-7
CASSQTGYAQYF
TGTGCCAGCAGCCAGACAGGGTATGCGCAGTACTTC
>15|.|TRBV19|TRBJ2-1
CASRPIGALHNEQFF
TGTGCCAGTAGACCGATCGGGGCGTTGCACAATGAGCAGTTCTTC